This passage covers 20 T cell receptor beta chains from one sample sequenced in a study of cytomegalovirus exposure and HLA in healthy donors. PCR was performed using 60 Vbeta and 13 Jbeta primers. The repertoire was sequenced with immunoSEQ multiplex PCR; TCRdb's copy has only in-frame clones and lacks some. The sample holds hundreds of thousands of clones, roughly 83% seen once. Sequenced: PBMCs. Receptors originate from a girl aged 5-17 years in good health and CMV-seronegative.

This sequence joins TRBV5-3 and TRBJ1-2, with D unclear. TRBV5-3 is recorded as an ORF, its role being uncertain. Trimming cost V 6 bases and J 6 bases, with 24 bases left between them. This CDR3 is built from 16 residues. Written as DNA, the CDR3 is TGTGCCAGAACCGAATGGGAGGGCGGGTGGTTGGATGGCTACACCTTC. It translates to CARTEWEGGWLDGYTF.

The chain employs TRBV27 and TRBJ2-5; D remains ambiguous. Trimming stripped 5 bases from V and 1 base from J, with 8 bases between. The CDR3 spans 13 residues. Germline V gene lookup returns CDR1 MNHEY and CDR2 SMNVEV (reference sequence). CDR3 loop: CASSPPSQETQYF. DNA for the CDR3: TGTGCCAGCAGTCCTCCGTCCCAAGAGACCCAGTACTTC.

This rearrangement joins TRBV27 to TRBJ1-1, with D possibly being TRBD1 (6 bases). Trimming took off 5 bases at V and 0 bases at J, with 16 bases between the two ends. The CDR3 has 16 residues. CDR1 is MNHEY and CDR2 is SMNVEV in the germline V gene (reference sequence). Written as DNA, the CDR3 is TGTGCCAGCAGTATCGGACGGGGGGCTATGAACACTGAAGCTTTCTTT. Translated, it gives CASSIGRGAMNTEAFF.

The V gene is TRBV19, the J gene TRBJ1-6; D unresolved. Germline CDR1 and CDR2: LNHDA and SQIVND (reference sequence). This CDR3 is 14 amino acids long. The V and J ends lost 5 bases and 5 bases respectively, with 10 bases between them. CDR3 protein: CASSDWVDNSPLHF. In DNA form, the CDR3 reads TGTGCCAGTAGTGACTGGGTGGATAATTCACCCCTCCACTTT. Full variable domain (outside the CDR3, taken from reference TRBV19 and TRBJ1-6): DGGITQSPKYLFRKEGQNVTLSCEQNLNHDAMYWYRQDPGQGLRLIYYSQIVNDFQKGDIAEGYSVSREKKESFPLTVTSAQKNPTAFYLCASSDWVDNSPLHFGNGTRLTVT.

In its sample, this clone was seen once. The chain is built from TRBV10-3 and TRBJ2-7, with 16 bases that match TRBD2. This CDR3 region has 19 residues. Losses at the gene ends were 4 bases for V and 3 bases for J; bases not matched to a gene: 12. Germline V CDR1 and CDR2: ENHRY, SYGVKD. This CDR3 reads CAISVGLAGGSGGVYEQYF. For the CDR3, the DNA is TGTGCCATCAGTGTGGGACTAGCGGGAGGGTCGGGAGGGGTCTACGAGCAGTACTTC.

The chain couples TRBV19 to TRBJ2-6; D unclear. From germline, CDR1 is LNHDA and CDR2 SQIVND (reference sequence). V shed 1 base and J shed 4 bases, with 5 bases lying between them. The CDR3 extends over 14 amino acids. CDR3 coding DNA: TGTGCCAGTAGTATAGTATCCGGGGCCAACGTCCTGACTTTC. Translated, it gives CASSIVSGANVLTF.

The V call is TRBV12-5, the J call TRBJ2-1, with 9 nucleotides matching TRBD1. Trimming cost V 3 bases and J 4 bases; bases outside gene matches: 13. Germline assignment: CDR1 LGHNT and CDR2 FRNRAP. CDR3 length equals 18 residues. The CDR3 DNA sequence: TGTGCTAGTGGTTTTTTGGGACAGGGACATTCAGCATACAATGAGCAGTTCTTC. Translating it yields CASGFLGQGHSAYNEQFF.

This chain links TRBV6-5 with TRBJ2-7; TRBD2 matches at 8 bases. The germline CDR1 and CDR2 sequences are MNHEY and SVGAGI. There are 15 residues in the CDR3. V lost 5 bases and J lost 3; bases outside the gene matches: 9. The CDR3 loop is CASSQTSGSIYEQYF. DNA of the CDR3: TGTGCCAGCAGTCAGACCAGCGGGAGTATCTACGAGCAGTACTTC.

In this sample, this clone turned up once. V gene TRBV21-1 combines with J gene TRBJ2-1; TRBD2 is the table's D call and was not checked against the DNA. TRBV21-1 is listed as a pseudogene. The CDR3 has 14 residues. This CDR3 reads CASSNGCRRVQQFF. For the CDR3, the DNA is TGTGCCAGCAGCAATGGTTGTCGGCGGGTTCAGCAGTTCTTC.

The chain recombines TRBV30 with TRBJ2-5; 9 bases are a match to TRBD2. The junction had 9 bases not matched to a gene; V was cut back by 0 bases and J by 4 bases. From germline, CDR1 is GTSNPN and CDR2 SVGIG (reference sequence). The CDR3 consists of 16 residues. CDR3 DNA: TGTGCCTGGAGTGTCGACTGGGCGGGAGGGGGAGAGACCCAGTACTTC. It translates to CAWSVDWAGGGETQYF.

The sample holds one count of this clone. The chain has TRBV11-2 and TRBJ2-2, with no clear D. Trimming took off 2 bases at V and 6 bases at J, with 4 bases between the two ends. The CDR3 runs to 12 residues. Per germline, CDR1 SGHAT and CDR2 FQNNGV. CDR3 protein: CASSLIAGELFF. The CDR3 DNA is TGTGCCAGCAGCTTAATCGCCGGGGAGCTGTTTTTT.

The sample holds one count of this clone. The chain carries TRBV28 and TRBJ1-2; D remains ambiguous. Per the germline V gene, CDR1 is MDHEN and CDR2 is SYDVKM. The CDR3 sequence is 14 residues long. The V end was cut by 6 bases, the J end by 4 bases, with 15 bases between. CDR3 sequence: CASRVDFSGYGYTF. The CDR3 region has the DNA TGTGCCAGCAGGGTTGACTTTTCCGGCTATGGCTACACCTTC.

V and J are TRBV19 and TRBJ1-6; D gene uncertain. V was cut by 6 bases and J by 8 bases, with 14 bases left in between. Germline values: CDR1 LNHDA, CDR2 SQIVND (reference sequence). The CDR3 has 14 amino acids. CDR3 coding DNA: TGTGCCAGTAGCCCCTCGAGTTTGGATTCACCCCTCCACTTT. As protein: CASSPSSLDSPLHF.

The chain employs TRBV19 and TRBJ2-5, with D tentatively TRBD1 (5 bases). V was pared by 5 bases and J by 5 bases, with 15 bases between. This CDR3 spans 14 amino acids. The germline V gene encodes CDR1 LNHDA and CDR2 SQIVND (reference sequence). The CDR3 coding sequence is TGTGCCAGTAGTCAGACTGGGTCAGGGGAGACCCAGTACTTC. The encoded protein is CASSQTGSGETQYF. The full variable domain, its missing parts supplied by reference TRBV19 and TRBJ2-5, is DGGITQSPKYLFRKEGQNVTLSCEQNLNHDAMYWYRQDPGQGLRLIYYSQIVNDFQKGDIAEGYSVSREKKESFPLTVTSAQKNPTAFYLCASSQTGSGETQYFGPGTRLLVL.

This chain links TRBV15 with TRBJ2-1; no firm D call. Germline CDR1 and CDR2: LNHNV and YYDKDF (reference sequence). V lost 0 bases, J lost 1 base, and 4 bases lay in between. The CDR3 totals 14 residues. CDR3: CATSRDTSYNEQFF. The CDR3 DNA reads TGTGCCACCAGCAGAGACACTTCCTACAATGAGCAGTTCTTC.

J is TRBJ2-1 and V is TRBV9; D is unclear. This CDR3 is 11 amino acids long. Germline-derived CDR1 and CDR2 are SGDLS and YYNGEE. Trimming shortened V by 3 bases and J by 7 bases, and 5 bases separated the two germline ends. Here the CDR3 reads CASSGLNEQFF. The CDR3 DNA reads TGTGCCAGCAGCGGTTTAAATGAGCAGTTCTTC.

The chain recombines TRBV29-1 with TRBJ1-1; 10 nucleotides agree with TRBD1. The CDR3 is 12 amino acids. V dropped 6 bases and J dropped 7; count of bases not matched to a gene: 5. Germline V gene data show CDR1 as SQVTM and CDR2 as ANQGSEA. The CDR3 protein is CSVEGQGIEAFF. CDR3 sequence (DNA): TGCAGCGTGGAGGGACAGGGGATTGAAGCTTTCTTT.

The rearrangement joins TRBV5-5 to TRBJ1-1, with TRBD1 matching 7 bases. The V and J ends lost 7 bases and 1 base, in that order; junction bases with no gene match: 10. The CDR3 length is 15 residues. Per the germline V gene, CDR1 is SGHKS and CDR2 is YYEKEE (reference sequence). The CDR3 DNA follows: TGTGCCAGCGTACGGACAGGCCCAGGGAACACTGAAGCTTTCTTT. It specifies CASVRTGPGNTEAFF.

The chain is built from TRBV5-4 and TRBJ2-7, with 10 bases aligning to TRBD1. Germline lookup yields CDR1 SGHNT and CDR2 YYREEE (reference sequence). After removal of 3 bases from V and 2 bases from J, the junction contained 2 bases not matched to a gene. The CDR3 sequence is 14 residues long. The CDR3 DNA follows: TGTGCCAGCAGCTCGGGACAGGGGACCTACGAGCAGTACTTC. This encodes CASSSGQGTYEQYF.

With respect to this clone: The sample holds other DNA sequences that translate to the same CDR3. The chain couples TRBV5-1 to TRBJ2-7; no reliable D call. CDR1 SGHRS and CDR2 YFSETQ come from the germline V gene. V was clipped by 0 bases and J by 3 bases, with 7 bases between them. CDR3 length: 13 residues. In DNA form, the CDR3 reads TGCGCCAGCAGCTTGGGACTCTACTACGAGCAGTACTTC. Protein: CASSLGLYYEQYF.